This is a list of T cell receptor beta chains from one sample in a study of immune heterogeneity within non-small cell lung tumors. Using its own MiXCR run on the multiplex PCR reads, TCRdb lists one record per CDR3 protein. The data show roughly 23,000 distinct CDR3 sequences, 25% to 35% seen once. The sample taken for sequencing was lung tumor tissue. All receptors come from a middle-aged man with non-small cell lung cancer. CDR3s include the opening cysteine and the closing phenylalanine or tryptophan. Each record gives: J gene, D gene, V gene, clone size, CDR3 DNA, CDR3 protein. D genes are given only for firm matches. For some rows the clone size is stated as once, few or many, or as a class when expanded; others skip it.

J: TRBJ2-1; D: -; V: TRBV6-4; size: many; DNA: TGTGCCAGCAGTCAGGGGTTGAGCTCCTACAATGAGCAGTTCTTC; CDR3: CASSQGLSSYNEQFF
J: TRBJ1-6; D: TRBD1; V: TRBV5-8; size: few; DNA: TGTGCCAGCAGCTTGGGCGGGACAGCTAATAATTCACCCCTCCACTTT; CDR3: CASSLGGTANNSPLHF
J: TRBJ2-3; D: -; V: TRBV13; size: -; DNA: TGTGCCAACAGCTTAAGGCTAGACACAGATACGCAGTATTTT; CDR3: CANSLRLDTDTQYF
J: TRBJ1-2; D: -; V: TRBV11-3; size: -; DNA: TGTGCCAGCAGCCCCGCGGTAGGGGTACGGTATGGCTACACCTTC; CDR3: CASSPAVGVRYGYTF
J: TRBJ1-1; D: -; V: TRBV7-9; size: -; DNA: TGTGCCAGCAGCTTAGTGGCGGGCTCCACTGAAGCTTTCTTT; CDR3: CASSLVAGSTEAFF
J: TRBJ1-1; D: TRBD1; V: TRBV5-1; size: -; DNA: TGCGCCAGCAGCTTGCAGGGGGCCGCGACTGAAGCTTTCTTT; CDR3: CASSLQGAATEAFF
J: TRBJ2-2; D: -; V: TRBV4-1; size: many; DNA: TGCGCCAGCAGCCATAACAGGAACACCGGGGAGCTGTTTTTT; CDR3: CASSHNRNTGELFF
J: TRBJ1-2; D: TRBD1; V: TRBV9; size: many; DNA: TGTGCCAGCAGCCCACAGGGGGCGTTGTATGGCTACACCTTC; CDR3: CASSPQGALYGYTF
J: TRBJ1-4; D: -; V: TRBV4-1; size: -; DNA: TGCGCCAGCAGCCAAAGCGATTTGGGCCCTTCGGAGGAACTGTTTTTT; CDR3: CASSQSDLGPSEELFF
J: TRBJ1-2; D: TRBD1; V: TRBV12-3/TRBV12-4; size: many; DNA: TGTGCCAGCAGCCGACAGGGTGATGGCTACACCTTC; CDR3: CASSRQGDGYTF
J: TRBJ2-7; D: -; V: TRBV14; size: -; DNA: TGTGCCAGCAGCCAAGGGGCAGGGAGAACCTACGAGCAGTACTTC; CDR3: CASSQGAGRTYEQYF
J: TRBJ2-1; D: -; V: TRBV5-1; size: -; DNA: TGCGCCAGCAGCTTGGTCGTGGCTCAGCAGCATGAGCAGTTCTTC; CDR3: CASSLVVAQQHEQFF
J: TRBJ2-7; D: TRBD1; V: TRBV6-1; size: many; DNA: TGTGCCAGCACCCAGACAGGGACCTACGAGCAGTACTTC; CDR3: CASTQTGTYEQYF
J: TRBJ1-3; D: -; V: TRBV5-1; size: few; DNA: TGCGCCAGCAGCCCGGGGGGGGGGCGTCTATCTGGAAACACCATATATTTT; CDR3: CASSPGGGRLSGNTIYF
J: TRBJ1-3; D: TRBD1; V: TRBV6-5; size: medium-sized; DNA: TGTGCCAGCAGTTACGGGACAGGGTCTGGAAACACCATATATTTT; CDR3: CASSYGTGSGNTIYF
J: TRBJ1-1; D: -; V: TRBV6-4; size: few; DNA: TGTGCCAGCAGCGCCGAACAGAACACTGAAGCTTTCTTT; CDR3: CASSAEQNTEAFF